This T cell receptor (beta chain) was recovered during a study of blood T cell repertoires in COVID-19. Study context: T cells, B-cell-depleted T cells, or PBMCs supplied cDNA or gDNA.

Some clones are missing from TCRdb's copy, which holds only in-frame ones; the method was immunoSEQ multiplex PCR. Among a few hundred thousand clones, over 80% were seen once, and the ten largest hold approximately 6.5%. Germline values: CDR1 SGHRS, CDR2 YFSETQ. This CDR3 region has 14 residues. After removal of 4 bases from V and 7 bases from J, the junction contained 10 bases not matched to a gene. Participants came from roughly 24 US areas, aged roughly 18 to 89 years. For recovered donors of Cohort 3, there were two negative PCRs, clearance, or symptom resolution. The genes are TRBV5-1 and TRBJ1-1; 7 positions agree with TRBD1. This TCR came from a woman in her forties who had recovered from COVID-19. Material for sequencing was PBMCs or T cells enriched from blood (not recorded which). The CDR3 loop reads CASSPTSGTVEAFF. The CDR3 DNA reads as TGCGCCAGCAGCCCGACTTCCGGGACAGTTGAAGCTTTCTTT.